This T cell receptor beta chain came from a study of T cells after yellow fever vaccination. Study background: Some fractions had low cell numbers, and these were prepared with SMART-Seq v4 Ultra Low Input. General study findings and limits: It was a weaker secondary response, yet one that peaked faster, at day 5 versus 15. Abundant clonotypes from the bulk population could get into FACS-sorted repertoires as contaminants.

In making TCR cDNA, 5'RACE template switching added a universal primer site and UMIs to it. A single record per CDR3 protein comes from TCRdb applying MiXCR to the 5' RACE reads. The sample carries approximately 170,000 distinct CDR3 sequences, about 10% recorded once. Remarks on this clonotype: The antigen remains unidentified.

The sequencing used CD8+ T cells sorted from PBMCs, collected 15 days after the yellow fever booster vaccination. The TCR sequence derives from a man aged 18-30 years who received the YFV17D yellow fever vaccine.

The CDR3 sequence is CSVEDRGGRAGGYTF. The CDR3 DNA follows: TGCAGCGTTGAAGATCGCGGGGGCCGAGCAGGTGGCTACACCTTC. The genes are TRBV29-1 and TRBJ1-2, with D perhaps matching TRBD1 (6 bases). V was trimmed by 0 bases and J by 7 bases, leaving 18 bases between them. There are 15 residues in the CDR3. The germline V gene has CDR1 SQVTM and CDR2 ANQGSEA.